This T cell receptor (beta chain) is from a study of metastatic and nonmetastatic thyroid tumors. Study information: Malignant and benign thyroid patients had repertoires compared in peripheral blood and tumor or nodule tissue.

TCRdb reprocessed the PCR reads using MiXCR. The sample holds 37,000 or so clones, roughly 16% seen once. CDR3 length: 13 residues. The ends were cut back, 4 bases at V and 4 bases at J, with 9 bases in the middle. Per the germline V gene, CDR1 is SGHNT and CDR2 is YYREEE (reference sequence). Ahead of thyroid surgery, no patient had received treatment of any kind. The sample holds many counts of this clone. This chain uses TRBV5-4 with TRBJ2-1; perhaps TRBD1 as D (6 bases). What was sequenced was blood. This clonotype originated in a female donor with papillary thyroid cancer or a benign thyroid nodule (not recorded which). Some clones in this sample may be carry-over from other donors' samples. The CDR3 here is CASSGGAYNEQFF. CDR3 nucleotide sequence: TGTGCCAGCAGCGGGGGCGCTTACAATGAGCAGTTCTTC. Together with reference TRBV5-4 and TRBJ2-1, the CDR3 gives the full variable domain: ETGVTQSPTHLIKTRGQQVTLRCSSQSGHNTVSWYQQALGQGPQFIFQYYREEENGRGNFPPRFSGLQFPNYSSELNVNALELDDSALYLCASSGGAYNEQFFGPGTRLTVL.